This is a list of T cell receptor beta chains from one sample in a study of cytomegalovirus exposure and HLA in healthy donors. The table came from immunoSEQ multiplex PCR; TCRdb's copy has only in-frame clones and leaves some out. The sample holds 200,000 to 250,000 clones, over 80% seen once. Sequencing was performed on PBMCs. Receptor source: a woman aged 25-40 years in good health and CMV-seropositive. The CDR3 runs from the conserved cysteine through the conserved F or W. D genes are given only for firm matches. The size field is filled for only some rows; it gives once, few, many or a size class.

d_call: NA
clone_size: NA
j_call: TRBJ2-1
v_call: TRBV6-5
cdr3_aa: CASSIGQSYNEQFF
cdr3_nt: TGTGCCAGCAGCATCGGACAGTCCTACAATGAGCAGTTCTTC

d_call: NA
clone_size: NA
j_call: TRBJ2-7
v_call: TRBV29-1
cdr3_aa: CSVEGRETYEQYF
cdr3_nt: TGCAGCGTTGAGGGGAGAGAGACCTACGAGCAGTACTTC

d_call: NA
clone_size: NA
j_call: TRBJ2-5
v_call: TRBV13
cdr3_aa: CASSLRDGQETQYF
cdr3_nt: TGTGCCAGCAGCTTAAGGGACGGTCAAGAGACCCAGTACTTC

d_call: NA
clone_size: NA
j_call: TRBJ1-1
v_call: TRBV19
cdr3_aa: CASTQRGPEAFF
cdr3_nt: TGTGCCAGTACCCAAAGGGGCCCTGAAGCTTTCTTT

d_call: NA
clone_size: NA
j_call: TRBJ2-7
v_call: TRBV27
cdr3_aa: CASSSPSSYEQYF
cdr3_nt: TGTGCCAGCAGTTCCCCCAGCTCCTACGAGCAGTACTTC

d_call: NA
clone_size: NA
j_call: TRBJ1-1
v_call: TRBV6-6
cdr3_aa: CATSGSNTEAFF
cdr3_nt: TGTGCCACCTCAGGTTCGAACACTGAAGCTTTCTTT

d_call: NA
clone_size: NA
j_call: TRBJ2-5
v_call: TRBV6-1
cdr3_aa: CASSEGSSKFGETQYF
cdr3_nt: TGTGCCAGCAGTGAAGGTTCTAGCAAATTCGGGGAGACCCAGTACTTC

d_call: NA
clone_size: NA
j_call: TRBJ1-1
v_call: TRBV12-5
cdr3_aa: CASGLAGTHLGMNTEAFF
cdr3_nt: TGTGCTAGTGGTTTGGCCGGGACTCACCTCGGGATGAACACTGAAGCTTTCTTT

d_call: TRBD2
clone_size: NA
j_call: TRBJ2-7
v_call: TRBV4-1
cdr3_aa: CASSRGTSGYYEQYF
cdr3_nt: TGCGCCAGCAGCCGAGGGACTAGCGGGTACTACGAGCAGTACTTC

d_call: TRBD1
clone_size: NA
j_call: TRBJ1-2
v_call: TRBV9
cdr3_aa: CASSAGTGNYGYTF
cdr3_nt: TGTGCCAGCAGCGCGGGGACAGGCAACTATGGCTACACCTTC

d_call: NA
clone_size: many
j_call: TRBJ2-7
v_call: TRBV7-6
cdr3_aa: CASSPGTDTYEQYF
cdr3_nt: TGTGCCAGCAGCCCCGGGACCGACACCTACGAGCAGTACTTC

d_call: TRBD1
clone_size: once
j_call: TRBJ1-2
v_call: TRBV23-1
cdr3_aa: CASSQWDRGKNGYTF
cdr3_nt: TGCGCCAGCAGTCAATGGGACAGGGGGAAGAATGGCTACACCTTC

d_call: NA
clone_size: few
j_call: TRBJ2-7
v_call: TRBV5-1
cdr3_aa: CASSLKAATYEQYF
cdr3_nt: TGCGCCAGCAGCTTAAAAGCGGCAACCTACGAGCAGTACTTC

d_call: NA
clone_size: NA
j_call: TRBJ1-1
v_call: TRBV13
cdr3_aa: CATLRTANTEAFF
cdr3_nt: TGTGCCACCCTAAGGACAGCGAACACTGAAGCTTTCTTT

d_call: NA
clone_size: NA
j_call: TRBJ1-4
v_call: TRBV15
cdr3_aa: CATSRSRGPNEKLFF
cdr3_nt: TGTGCCACCAGCCGCTCGCGGGGTCCTAATGAAAAACTGTTTTTT

d_call: TRBD2
clone_size: NA
j_call: TRBJ2-2
v_call: TRBV30
cdr3_aa: CAWSTSGRDTGELFF
cdr3_nt: TGTGCCTGGAGTACGAGCGGGAGGGACACCGGGGAGCTGTTTTTT

d_call: NA
clone_size: NA
j_call: TRBJ2-1
v_call: TRBV30
cdr3_aa: CAWWGLTNEQFF
cdr3_nt: TGTGCCTGGTGGGGACTTACCAATGAGCAGTTCTTC

d_call: NA
clone_size: once
j_call: TRBJ2-1
v_call: TRBV29-1
cdr3_aa: CSVQRPTRNEQFF
cdr3_nt: TGCAGCGTACAGAGACCTACGAGGAATGAGCAGTTCTTC